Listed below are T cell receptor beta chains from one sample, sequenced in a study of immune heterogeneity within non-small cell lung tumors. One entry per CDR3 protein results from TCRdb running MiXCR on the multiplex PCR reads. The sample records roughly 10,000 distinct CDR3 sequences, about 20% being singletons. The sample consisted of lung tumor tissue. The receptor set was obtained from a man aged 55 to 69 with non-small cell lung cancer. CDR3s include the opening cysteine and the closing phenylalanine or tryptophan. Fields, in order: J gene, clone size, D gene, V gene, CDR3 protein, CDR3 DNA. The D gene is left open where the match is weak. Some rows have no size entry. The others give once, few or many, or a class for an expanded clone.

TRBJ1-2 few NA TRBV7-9 CASSSDYRAGRIYGYTF TGTGCCAGCAGCTCCGACTACCGGGCGGGAAGGATCTATGGCTACACCTTC
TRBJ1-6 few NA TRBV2 CASSVGTASPLHF TGTGCCAGCAGTGTGGGGACCGCTTCACCCCTCCACTTT
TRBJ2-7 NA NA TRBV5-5 CASSLVLRNEQYF TGTGCCAGCAGCTTGGTGCTTCGGAACGAGCAGTACTTC
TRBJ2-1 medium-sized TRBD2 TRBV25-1 CASSEFSGSYNEQFF TGTGCCAGCAGTGAATTTAGCGGGAGTTACAATGAGCAGTTCTTC
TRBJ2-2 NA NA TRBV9 CASSPRGGANTGELFF TGTGCCAGCAGCCCCCGAGGCGGGGCGAACACCGGGGAGCTGTTTTTT
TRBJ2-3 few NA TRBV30 CACLTGTDTQYF TGTGCCTGTTTGACAGGCACAGATACGCAGTATTTT
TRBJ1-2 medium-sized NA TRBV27 CASTSAFGDYYGYTF TGTGCCAGCACCAGCGCCTTTGGGGACTACTATGGCTACACCTTC
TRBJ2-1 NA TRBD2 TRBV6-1 CASRSPTSGSTSSYNEQFF TGTGCCAGTAGAAGCCCGACTAGCGGGAGTACGAGCTCCTACAATGAGCAGTTCTTC
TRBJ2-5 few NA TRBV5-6 CASSSRYQETQYF TGTGCCAGCAGCTCCCGGTACCAAGAGACCCAGTACTTC
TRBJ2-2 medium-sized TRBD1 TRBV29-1 CSVEDSGGKNTGELFF TGCAGCGTTGAAGATTCAGGGGGCAAAAACACCGGGGAGCTGTTTTTT
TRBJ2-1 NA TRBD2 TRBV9 CASSLFPLGLAGGNEQFF TGTGCCAGCAGCTTATTCCCCCTAGGACTAGCGGGGGGGAATGAGCAGTTCTTC
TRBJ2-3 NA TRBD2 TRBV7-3 CASSSTAGETDTQYF TGTGCCAGCAGCTCAACAGCGGGAGAGACAGATACGCAGTATTTT
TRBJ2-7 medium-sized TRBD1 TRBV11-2 CASSPSPGTGGYEQYF TGTGCCAGCAGCCCAAGTCCTGGGACAGGGGGCTACGAGCAGTACTTC
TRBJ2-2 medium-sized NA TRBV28 CASSLDPWELFF TGTGCCAGCAGTTTAGATCCTTGGGAGCTGTTTTTT
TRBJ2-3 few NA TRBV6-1 CASSSSLYTQYF TGTGCCAGCAGTTCGTCTTTGTATACGCAGTATTTT
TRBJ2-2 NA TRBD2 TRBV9 CASSILASNTGELFF TGTGCCAGCAGCATACTAGCGTCCAACACCGGGGAGCTGTTTTTT
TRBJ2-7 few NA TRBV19 CASSKGDNFYEQYF TGTGCCAGTAGTAAAGGTGACAACTTCTACGAGCAGTACTTC
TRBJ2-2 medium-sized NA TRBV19 CASRSRRTDYTGELFF TGTGCCAGTAGGTCCCGGAGGACCGATTACACCGGGGAGCTGTTTTTT
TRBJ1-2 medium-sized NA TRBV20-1 CSARDRFRSYGYTF TGCAGTGCTAGAGATCGTTTCAGAAGCTATGGCTACACCTTC
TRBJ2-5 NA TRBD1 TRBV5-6 CASSWVDRAQETQYF TGTGCCAGCAGCTGGGTTGACAGGGCTCAAGAGACCCAGTACTTC
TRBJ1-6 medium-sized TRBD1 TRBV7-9 CASSRGRTGGSPLHF TGTGCCAGCAGCAGGGGTAGGACAGGGGGTTCACCCCTCCACTTT
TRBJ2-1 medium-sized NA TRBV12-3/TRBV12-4 CATSLHGNYNEQFF TGTGCCACCAGCCTCCACGGGAACTACAATGAGCAGTTCTTC
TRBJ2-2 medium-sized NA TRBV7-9 CASSLNPNTGELFF TGTGCCAGCAGCTTAAACCCGAACACCGGGGAGCTGTTTTTT
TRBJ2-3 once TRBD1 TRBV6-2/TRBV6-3 CASDGQGGTDMQYF TGTGCCAGTGACGGACAGGGGGGCACAGATATGCAGTATTTT
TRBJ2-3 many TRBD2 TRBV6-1 CASTLLAGERDTQYF TGTGCCAGCACCCTACTAGCGGGAGAGAGGGATACGCAGTATTTT
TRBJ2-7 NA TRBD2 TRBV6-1 CASSLAGWPLDEQYF TGTGCCAGCTCCCTAGCGGGATGGCCCTTGGACGAGCAGTACTTC
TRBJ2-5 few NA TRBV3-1 CASGLVSRRETQYF TGTGCCAGCGGTTTAGTAAGCCGGAGGGAGACCCAGTACTTC
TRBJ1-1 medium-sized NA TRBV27 CASSFSRGLNTEAFF TGTGCCAGCAGTTTCTCACGGGGGCTGAACACTGAAGCTTTCTTT
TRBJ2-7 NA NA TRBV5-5 CASSLAVSYEQYF TGTGCCAGCAGCTTGGCGGTCTCCTACGAGCAGTACTTC
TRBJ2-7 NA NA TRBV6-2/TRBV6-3 CASTKSLDRHEQYF TGTGCCAGCACCAAAAGCCTCGACAGGCACGAGCAGTACTTC
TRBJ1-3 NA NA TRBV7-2 CASSLEYGNTIYF TGTGCCAGCAGCTTAGAGTACGGAAACACCATATATTTT
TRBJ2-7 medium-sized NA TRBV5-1 CASSLNAGIFYEQYF TGCGCCAGCAGCTTGAACGCGGGGATCTTCTACGAGCAGTACTTC
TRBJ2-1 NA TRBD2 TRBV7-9 CASRDTSAGDRDEQFF TGTGCCAGCAGGGATACATCAGCGGGAGATCGTGATGAGCAGTTCTTC
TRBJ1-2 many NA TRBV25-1 CASSEGSVYGYTF TGTGCCAGCAGTGAGGGCTCTGTCTATGGCTACACCTTC
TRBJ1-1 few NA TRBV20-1 CRSDSLGAEAFF TGCAGATCCGATTCCCTGGGCGCTGAAGCTTTCTTT
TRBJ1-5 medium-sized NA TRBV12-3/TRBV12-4 CASSTRSQPQHF TGTGCCAGCAGTACCAGGTCGCAGCCCCAGCATTTT
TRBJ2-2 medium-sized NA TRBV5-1 CASSLAWGDTGELFF TGCGCCAGCAGCTTGGCCTGGGGAGACACCGGGGAGCTGTTTTTT
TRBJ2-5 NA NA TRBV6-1 CASSEAAVRTETQYF TGTGCCAGCAGTGAAGCGGCGGTCAGAACAGAGACCCAGTACTTC
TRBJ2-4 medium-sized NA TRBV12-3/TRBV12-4 CASTVTLGAKNIQYF TGTGCCAGCACCGTTACACTGGGAGCCAAAAACATTCAGTACTTC
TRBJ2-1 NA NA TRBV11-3 CASSQGSGEAESYNEQFF TGTGCCAGCAGCCAGGGTTCAGGTGAGGCGGAATCCTACAATGAGCAGTTCTTC
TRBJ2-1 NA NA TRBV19 CASALRTGGYNEQFF TGTGCCAGTGCGCTAAGGACTGGGGGGTACAATGAGCAGTTCTTC
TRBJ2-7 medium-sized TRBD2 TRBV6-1 CASTWGGYEQYF TGTGCCAGCACCTGGGGGGGTTACGAGCAGTACTTC
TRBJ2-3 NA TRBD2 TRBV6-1 CASSQYSGISTDTQYF TGTGCCAGCAGCCAATATAGCGGGATCAGCACAGATACGCAGTATTTT
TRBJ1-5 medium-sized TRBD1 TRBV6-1 CASRDRVAQPQHF TGTGCCAGCAGGGACAGGGTTGCTCAGCCCCAGCATTTT
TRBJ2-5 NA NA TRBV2 CASSYGRGAQETQYF TGTGCCAGCAGCTACGGGCGAGGGGCTCAAGAGACCCAGTACTTC
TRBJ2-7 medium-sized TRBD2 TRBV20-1 CSARAGGNSYEQYF TGCAGTGCTAGAGCGGGAGGAAATTCCTACGAGCAGTACTTC
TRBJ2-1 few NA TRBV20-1 CSALIVDEQFF TGCAGTGCTCTAATAGTGGATGAGCAGTTCTTC
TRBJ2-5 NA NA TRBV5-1 CASSFQETQYF TGCGCCAGCAGCTTCCAAGAGACCCAGTACTTC
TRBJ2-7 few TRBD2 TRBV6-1 CTSKLAANYEQYF TGTACCAGCAAACTAGCGGCCAACTACGAGCAGTACTTC
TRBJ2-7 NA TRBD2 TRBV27 CASSFQVTSGPYEQYF TGTGCCAGCAGTTTCCAGGTAACTAGCGGACCTTACGAGCAGTACTTC
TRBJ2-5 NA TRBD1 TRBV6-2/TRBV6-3 CASSYSGTGDETQYF TGTGCCAGCAGTTACTCAGGGACAGGGGATGAGACCCAGTACTTC
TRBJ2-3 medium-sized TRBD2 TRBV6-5 CASSYSGGRADTQYF TGTGCCAGCAGTTACTCAGGCGGGAGGGCAGATACGCAGTATTTT
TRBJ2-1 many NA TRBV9 CASSPKGVSYNEQFF TGTGCCAGCAGCCCCAAAGGAGTGTCCTACAATGAGCAGTTCTTC
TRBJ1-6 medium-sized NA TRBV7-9 CASSLEIASPLHF TGTGCCAGCAGCTTAGAAATTGCCTCACCCCTCCACTTT
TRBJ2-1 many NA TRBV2 CASSEWSGTGKEDEQFF TGTGCCAGCAGTGAATGGTCAGGGACGGGGAAAGAGGATGAGCAGTTCTTC
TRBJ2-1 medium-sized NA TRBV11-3 CASRMGFGGSGDEQFF TGTGCCAGCAGGATGGGTTTTGGCGGGTCGGGGGATGAGCAGTTCTTC
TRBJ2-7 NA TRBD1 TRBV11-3 CASSSRDRGYEQYF TGTGCCAGCAGCAGCCGGGACAGGGGTTACGAGCAGTACTTC
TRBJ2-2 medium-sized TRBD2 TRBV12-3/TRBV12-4 CASSWRTSGGTGELFF TGTGCCAGCAGTTGGCGGACTAGCGGGGGCACCGGGGAGCTGTTTTTT
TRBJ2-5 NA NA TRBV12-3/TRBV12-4 CASRSGGARGETQYF TGTGCCAGCAGATCAGGGGGGGCGAGGGGAGAGACCCAGTACTTC
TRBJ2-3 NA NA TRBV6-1 CASSPYTDTQYF TGTGCCAGCAGCCCCTACACAGATACGCAGTATTTT